The source of this TCR beta chain is a study of regulatory T cells in long-lasting Graves disease. Both iRepertoire HTBI primers and Arm-PCR of CDR3 regions were used to build the TCR beta libraries. TCRdb redid the calling of the multiplex PCR reads with MiXCR, one entry per CDR3 protein. The data contain roughly 500,000 distinct CDR3 sequences, 13% to 15% of them singletons. Time point here: newly diagnosed GD, antithyroid drugs for less than 3 months. The authors made the TCR library using RNA they extracted from PBMCs. In its sample, this clonotype was seen many times. CDR3 length: 18 residues. Germline V gene lookup returns CDR1 SGHDN and CDR2 FVKESK. V shed 0 bases and J 6 bases; nucleotides not matched to a gene: 7. In addition, the sample was reused for a study of T cells in Graves' hyperthyroidism and ophthalmopathy. That paper states: Primed by the HTBI set, a first-round RT-PCR was run on the TCR CDR3.

This rearrangement joins TRBV14 to TRBJ2-1, with 14 nucleotides matching TRBD2. This sample comprised peripheral blood mononuclear cells (PBMCs), obtained at new diagnosis, from a patient treated with antithyroid drugs. This receptor was obtained from a woman between 50 and 59 years old with Graves disease. The CDR3 here is CASSQDDGTSGRGNEQFF. CDR3 sequence (DNA): TGTGCCAGCAGCCAAGATGACGGGACTAGCGGGAGAGGCAATGAGCAGTTCTTC.